Below, 22 T cell receptor beta chains from the same sample are listed, as sequenced in a study of cytomegalovirus exposure and HLA in healthy donors. Primers: 60 Vbeta forward and 13 Jbeta reverse. TCRdb's table, derived via immunoSEQ multiplex PCR, lists solely in-frame clones and lacks some. The sample lists roughly 120,000 clones, about 80% occurring once. The source material was PBMCs. Receptors were obtained from a male donor in good health and CMV-seronegative.

The chain links TRBV11-2 to TRBJ1-1; D perhaps matches TRBD1 (5 bases). Germline V gives CDR1 SGHAT, CDR2 FQNNGV. This CDR3 is 13 amino acids long. V lost 0 bases and J 8 bases, leaving 10 bases between the germline ends. CDR3 DNA sequence: TGTGCCAGCAGCTTAGATCGGGGGAGAGAAGCTTTCTTT. As protein: CASSLDRGREAFF.

The chain couples TRBV30 to TRBJ2-7; no firm D call. The V end was cut by 2 bases, the J end by 3 bases, with 5 bases between. Per germline, CDR1 GTSNPN and CDR2 SVGIG (reference sequence). The CDR3 spans 11 residues. CDR3 amino acids: CAWSPYYEQYF. CDR3 sequence (DNA): TGTGCCTGGAGTCCCTACTACGAGCAGTACTTC. The whole variable domain, filled in from reference TRBV30 and TRBJ2-7, reads SQTIHQWPATLVQPVGSPLSLECTVEGTSNPNLYWYRQAAGRGLQLLFYSVGIGQISSEVPQNLSASRPQDRQFILSSKKLLLSDSGFYLCAWSPYYEQYFGPGTRLTVT.

The chain couples TRBV27 to TRBJ2-1; 9 bases align to TRBD1. Germline V gene sequence: CDR1 MNHEY, CDR2 SMNVEV (reference sequence). V shed 5 bases and J 0 bases; nucleotides not matched to a gene: 5. CDR3 length: 16 amino acids. CDR3 sequence (DNA): TGTGCCAGCAGTATCGACAGGGGGAGCTCCTACAATGAGCAGTTCTTC. It translates to CASSIDRGSSYNEQFF.

V usage is TRBV7-2 and J usage is TRBJ1-1; 10 bases agree with TRBD1. The CDR3 has 14 residues. Germline CDR1 SGHTA, CDR2 FQGNSA. V shed 5 bases, J shed 5 bases, and the junction held 5 bases outside the gene matches. The CDR3 sequence: CASSDRDRGTEAFF. The CDR3, as DNA: TGTGCCAGCAGCGACCGGGACAGGGGAACTGAAGCTTTCTTT.

The chain combines TRBV6-5 with TRBJ2-7; 9 nucleotides match TRBD1. The germline CDR1 and CDR2 sequences are MNHEY and SVGAGI. Trimming cost V 5 bases and J 6 bases; bases outside gene matches: 8. This CDR3 comprises 14 residues. Written as DNA, the CDR3 is TGTGCCAGCAGTCAACTGACAGGGGGAGGCGAGCAGTACTTC. This encodes CASSQLTGGGEQYF.

The J gene is TRBJ1-1, the V gene TRBV27, with no clear D. Germline CDR1 and CDR2: MNHEY and SMNVEV (reference sequence). This CDR3 is 13 amino acids long. Between the trimmed V and J ends, which lost 7 bases and 4 bases, there was a span of 13 bases. The CDR3 DNA is TGTGCCAGCACCAGGTGGGGAGGCACTGAAGCTTTCTTT. Amino acid sequence: CASTRWGGTEAFF.

This chain links TRBV5-6 with TRBJ2-1, with TRBD1 identical over 9 bases. Per germline, CDR1 SGHDT and CDR2 YYEEEE. V dropped 2 bases and J dropped 13; count of bases not matched to a gene: 13. This CDR3 region has 15 residues. The CDR3 DNA is TGTGCCAGCAGCTTTCGGGACAGGGAAACCTTTGGACAGTTCTTC. It specifies CASSFRDRETFGQFF.

The chain has TRBV5-1 and TRBJ2-5; D might be TRBD1 (6 bases). Germline assignment: CDR1 SGHRS and CDR2 YFSETQ. Trimming removed 4 bases from V and 2 bases from J, with 15 bases in between. CDR3 length: 15 residues. CDR3 amino acids: CASSPMPGEQETQYF. CDR3 DNA sequence: TGCGCCAGCAGCCCGATGCCAGGGGAGCAAGAGACCCAGTACTTC.

The chain has TRBV7-8 and TRBJ2-5, with D possibly matching TRBD2 (7 bases). Per germline, CDR1 SGHVS and CDR2 FQNEAQ. The length of the CDR3 is 16 residues. V was cut by 7 bases and J by 5 bases, with 23 bases left in between. CDR3 in amino acids: CASTPEIGGAIETQYF. CDR3 nucleotides: TGTGCCAGCACCCCTGAGATTGGGGGGGCCATTGAGACCCAGTACTTC.

This chain joins TRBV27 and TRBJ2-7, with D perhaps matching TRBD1 (6 bases). Germline-derived CDR1 and CDR2 are MNHEY and SMNVEV (reference sequence). Trimming cost V 10 bases and J 4 bases, with 17 bases left between them. The CDR3 extends over 13 amino acids. As DNA, the CDR3 is TGTGCCACCCAGGGGATCGGAAGATACGAGCAGTACTTC. Translated: CATQGIGRYEQYF.

This clone has more than one count but fewer than ten. The junction departs from the called germline gene at one end, perhaps through a read error. The chain carries TRBV7-9 and TRBJ2-3; 9 bases align to TRBD2. In germline, CDR1 is SEHNR, CDR2 FQNEAQ (reference sequence). The CDR3 runs 15 residues. The CDR3 is CSSRLAGDYTGTQYF. The CDR3 bases are TGTTCCAGCCGTTTAGCGGGGGACTACACGGGTACGCAGTATTTT.

The chain is built from TRBV6-1 and TRBJ1-1; 7 bases agree with TRBD1. The CDR3 is 14 amino acids. Germline lookup yields CDR1 MNHNS and CDR2 SASEGT. V was clipped by 4 bases and J by 1 base; unmatched bases: 3. The CDR3: CASSGRDRNTEAFF. The CDR3 DNA is TGTGCCAGCAGTGGACGGGACAGGAACACTGAAGCTTTCTTT.

This chain connects TRBV2 to TRBJ1-1, with 10 bases that match TRBD1. The junction had 12 bases not matched to a gene; V was cut back by 9 bases and J by 5 bases. Germline V gene data show CDR1 as SNHLY and CDR2 as FYNNEI. The CDR3 has 15 residues. CDR3: CASSPGTGVRTEAFF. In nucleotides, the CDR3 is TGTGCCAGTAGCCCCGGGACAGGGGTTCGGACTGAAGCTTTCTTT.

V is TRBV30 and J is TRBJ2-4; 8 nucleotides agree with TRBD1. The CDR3 consists of 16 residues. V was pared by 0 bases and J by 0 bases, with 4 bases of the junction left unmatched. Germline V gene sequence: CDR1 GTSNPN, CDR2 SVGIG (reference sequence). The CDR3, as DNA: TGTGCCTGGAGTGTAGGCAGGGGGCTAGCCAAAAACATTCAGTACTTC. Amino acid sequence: CAWSVGRGLAKNIQYF. Variable domain in full (rest from reference TRBV30 and TRBJ2-4): SQTIHQWPATLVQPVGSPLSLECTVEGTSNPNLYWYRQAAGRGLQLLFYSVGIGQISSEVPQNLSASRPQDRQFILSSKKLLLSDSGFYLCAWSVGRGLAKNIQYFGAGTRLSVL.

V gene TRBV14 combines with J gene TRBJ2-1; D is possibly TRBD2 (6 bases). V was trimmed by 6 bases and J by 0 bases, leaving 12 bases between them. CDR1 and CDR2 from the germline V gene are SGHDN and FVKESK. CDR3 length: 15 amino acids. The CDR3 sequence: CASSLLGSSYNEQFF. DNA for the CDR3: TGTGCCAGCAGTCTTCTCGGGAGCTCCTACAATGAGCAGTTCTTC. The full variable domain, its missing parts supplied by reference TRBV14 and TRBJ2-1, is EAGVTQFPSHSVIEKGQTVTLRCDPISGHDNLYWYRRVMGKEIKFLLHFVKESKQDESGMPNNRFLAERTGGTYSTLKVQPAELEDSGVYFCASSLLGSSYNEQFFGPGTRLTVL.

As regards this clone: The junction and the germline gene differ at one end; a read error may be behind it. The chain joins TRBV7-9 to TRBJ2-7; 7 positions match TRBD1. The CDR3 consists of 12 residues. Per the germline V gene, CDR1 is SEHNR and CDR2 is FQNEAQ (reference sequence). The CDR3 sequence: CASSLVPGQLCF. The CDR3 DNA is TGTGCCAGCAGCTTAGTACCGGGACAGTTGTGTTTC.

The V and J genes are TRBV13 and TRBJ2-7; 10 nucleotides match TRBD1. The CDR3 length is 15 residues. Losses at the gene ends were 0 bases for V and 3 bases for J; bases not matched to a gene: 2. Germline V gene lookup returns CDR1 PRHDT and CDR2 FYEKMQ (reference sequence). This CDR3 is CASSLGTGGFYEQYF. The CDR3 DNA reads as TGTGCCAGCAGCTTAGGGACAGGGGGCTTCTACGAGCAGTACTTC.

This clone appeared a few times. This chain joins TRBV9 and TRBJ1-5; 11 bases are a match to TRBD1. After removal of 3 bases from V and 7 bases from J, the junction contained 6 bases not matched to a gene. CDR3 length equals 15 residues. CDR1 is SGDLS, CDR2 YYNGEE, per germline. In DNA, the CDR3 is TGTGCCAGCAGCGCGGCAGGGACAGGGGGACAGCCCCAGCATTTT. This gives the protein CASSAAGTGGQPQHF. The full variable domain, in which reference TRBV9 and TRBJ1-5 provide the parts outside the CDR3, is DSGVTQTPKHLITATGQRVTLRCSPRSGDLSVYWYQQSLDQGLQFLIQYYNGEERAKGNILERFSAQQFPDLHSELNLSSLELGDSALYFCASSAAGTGGQPQHFGDGTRLSIL.

This rearrangement joins TRBV29-1 to TRBJ1-2, with 10 bases fitting TRBD1. Germline assignment: CDR1 SQVTM and CDR2 ANQGSEA. The CDR3 is made up of 14 amino acids. V trimming: 3 bases; J trimming: 3 bases; junction bases outside the gene matches: 4. CDR3 sequence: CSVERGTGDYGYTF. The CDR3 coding sequence is TGCAGCGTTGAGAGAGGGACAGGGGACTATGGCTACACCTTC.

The rearrangement uses TRBV5-1 and TRBJ2-5; D may be TRBD1 (5 bases). The CDR3 covers 14 residues. Germline V gives CDR1 SGHRS, CDR2 YFSETQ. Trimming shortened V by 0 bases and J by 3 bases, and 9 bases separated the two germline ends. The CDR3 protein is CASSLGQREETQYF. CDR3 nucleotide sequence: TGCGCCAGCAGCTTGGGACAGAGAGAAGAGACCCAGTACTTC.

V is TRBV28 and J is TRBJ1-1; D is perhaps TRBD1 (5 bases). V lost 6 bases and J lost 4, with 15 bases in between. The germline CDR1 and CDR2 sequences are MDHEN and SYDVKM. The CDR3 loop spans 14 amino acids. DNA of the CDR3: TGTGCCAGCAGCTGGACACCCGGAAGCACTGAAGCTTTCTTT. Translating gives CASSWTPGSTEAFF.

The V gene is TRBV5-1, the J gene TRBJ2-2; D remains unclear. Trimming left V 2 bases short and J 8 bases short, with 4 bases between. CDR1 SGHRS and CDR2 YFSETQ come from the germline V gene. The CDR3 is 11 amino acids. The CDR3 DNA sequence: TGCGCCAGCAGCTTTTCAGGGGAGCTGTTTTTT. Encoded protein: CASSFSGELFF.